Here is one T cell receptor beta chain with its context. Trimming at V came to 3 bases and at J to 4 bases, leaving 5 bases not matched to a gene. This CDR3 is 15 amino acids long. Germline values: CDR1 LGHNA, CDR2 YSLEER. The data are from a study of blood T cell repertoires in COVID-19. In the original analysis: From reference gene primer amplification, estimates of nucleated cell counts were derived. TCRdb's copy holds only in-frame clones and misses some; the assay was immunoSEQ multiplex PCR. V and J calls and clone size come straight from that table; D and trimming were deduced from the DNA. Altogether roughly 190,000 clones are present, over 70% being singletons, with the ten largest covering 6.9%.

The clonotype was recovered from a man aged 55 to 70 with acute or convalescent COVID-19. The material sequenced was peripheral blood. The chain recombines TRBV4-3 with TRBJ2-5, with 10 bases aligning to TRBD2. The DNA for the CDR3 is TGCGCCAGCAGCCATAGCGGGGGGTATCGAGAGACCCAGTACTTC. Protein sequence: CASSHSGGYRETQYF.